This T cell receptor (beta chain) stems from a study of blood T cell repertoires in COVID-19. Trimming took off 4 bases at V and 3 bases at J, with 12 bases between the two ends. CDR1 and CDR2 (germline): SQVTM, ANQGSEA. The CDR3 loop spans 13 amino acids. Enrolment of Seattle patients took place during active infection, and they were followed longitudinally. Profiled with immunoSEQ multiplex PCR; TCRdb holds only in-frame clones, not every one. This sample carries 150,000 or so clones, roughly nine tenths of them seen once, and the ten largest clones take around 10%. This TCR was recovered from a woman in her 70s with COVID-19, enrolled during active disease. Source material: peripheral blood. The chain uses TRBV29-1 and TRBJ1-1, with a tentative D call TRBD1 (5 bases). The CDR3 bases are TGCAGCGTTGGCCAGGGAATCCACACTGAAGCTTTCTTT. It yields the protein CSVGQGIHTEAFF.